This paragraph covers one T cell receptor (beta chain) sequence. Its antigen is as yet unknown. The germline V and J ends were trimmed by 4 bases and 2 bases, with 12 bases remaining between them. Germline V gives CDR1 SGHVS, CDR2 FQNEAQ. This CDR3 has 14 residues. The sample originates from a study of cytomegalovirus exposure and HLA in healthy donors. Study results and limitations: HLA allele associations emerged for about 16,000 TCR beta sequences in a later analysis, at 0.05 false discovery rate.

Primers: 60 Vbeta forward and 13 Jbeta reverse. Using immunoSEQ multiplex PCR, the repertoire was profiled, and TCRdb retains in-frame clones only, with some absent. This table holds around 130,000 clones. This receptor was identified in a woman aged 55-75 years in good health and CMV-seronegative. The chain uses TRBV7-8 and TRBJ2-7, with D tentatively TRBD2 (6 bases). Sample: PBMCs. Here the CDR3 reads CASSSPGLTYEQYF. The CDR3 coding sequence is TGTGCCAGCAGCTCTCCGGGACTCACCTACGAGCAGTACTTC.